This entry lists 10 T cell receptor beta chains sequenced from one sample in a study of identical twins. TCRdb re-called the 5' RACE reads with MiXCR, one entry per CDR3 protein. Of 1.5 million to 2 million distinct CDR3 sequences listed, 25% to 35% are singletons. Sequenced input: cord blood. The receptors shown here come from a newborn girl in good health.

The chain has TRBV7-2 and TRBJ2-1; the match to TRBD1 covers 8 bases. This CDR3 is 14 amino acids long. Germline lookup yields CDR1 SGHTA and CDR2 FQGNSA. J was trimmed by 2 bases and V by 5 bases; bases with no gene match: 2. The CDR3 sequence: CASSPTGAYNEQFF. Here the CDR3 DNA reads TGTGCCAGCAGCCCGACAGGGGCCTACAATGAGCAGTTCTTC.

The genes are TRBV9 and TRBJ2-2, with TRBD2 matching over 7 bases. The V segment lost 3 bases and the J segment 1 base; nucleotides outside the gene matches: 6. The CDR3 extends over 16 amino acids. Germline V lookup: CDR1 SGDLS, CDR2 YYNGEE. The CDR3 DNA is TGTGCCAGCAGCGGGGGAGCGGGGATGAACACCGGGGAGCTGTTTTTT. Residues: CASSGGAGMNTGELFF.

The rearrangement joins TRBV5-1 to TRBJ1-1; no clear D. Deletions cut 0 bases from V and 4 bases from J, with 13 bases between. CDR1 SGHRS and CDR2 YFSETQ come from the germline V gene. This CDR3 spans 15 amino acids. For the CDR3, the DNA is TGCGCCAGCAGCTTGGGCGGGGAACGGGGCACTGAAGCTTTCTTT. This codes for CASSLGGERGTEAFF.

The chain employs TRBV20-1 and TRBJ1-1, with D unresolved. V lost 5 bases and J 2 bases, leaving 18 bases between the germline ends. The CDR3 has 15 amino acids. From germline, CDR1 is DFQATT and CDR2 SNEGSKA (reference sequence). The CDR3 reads CSARLRLHSNTEAFF. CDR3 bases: TGCAGTGCTCGGTTACGCCTCCACAGTAACACTGAAGCTTTCTTT.

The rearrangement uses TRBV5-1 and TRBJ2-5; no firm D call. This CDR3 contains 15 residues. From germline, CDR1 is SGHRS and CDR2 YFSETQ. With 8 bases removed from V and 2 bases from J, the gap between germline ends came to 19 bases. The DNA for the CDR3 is TGCGCCAGTTCCCGGACGCAACTCATACAAGAGACCCAGTACTTC. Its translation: CASSRTQLIQETQYF.

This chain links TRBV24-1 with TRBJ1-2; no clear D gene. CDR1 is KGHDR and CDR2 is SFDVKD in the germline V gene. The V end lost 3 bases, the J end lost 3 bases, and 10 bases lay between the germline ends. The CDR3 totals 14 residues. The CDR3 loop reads CATSDRRYDYGYTF. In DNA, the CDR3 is TGTGCCACCAGTGATCGTCGGTACGACTATGGCTACACCTTC.

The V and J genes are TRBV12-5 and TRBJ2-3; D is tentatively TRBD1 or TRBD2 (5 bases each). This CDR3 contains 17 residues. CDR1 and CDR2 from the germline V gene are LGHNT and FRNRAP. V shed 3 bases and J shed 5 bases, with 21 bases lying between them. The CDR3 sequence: CASGLRARGGSGDTQYF. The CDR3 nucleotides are TGTGCTAGTGGTTTAAGGGCTCGGGGCGGGTCCGGAGATACGCAGTATTTT.

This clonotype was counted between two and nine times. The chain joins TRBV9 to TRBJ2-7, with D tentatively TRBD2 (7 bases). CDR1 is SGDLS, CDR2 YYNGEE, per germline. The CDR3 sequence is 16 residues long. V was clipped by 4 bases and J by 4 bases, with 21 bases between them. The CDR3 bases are TGTGCCAGCAGCCCAGTTTGGGCGGGGGCCACTTACGAGCAGTACTTC. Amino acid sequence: CASSPVWAGATYEQYF.

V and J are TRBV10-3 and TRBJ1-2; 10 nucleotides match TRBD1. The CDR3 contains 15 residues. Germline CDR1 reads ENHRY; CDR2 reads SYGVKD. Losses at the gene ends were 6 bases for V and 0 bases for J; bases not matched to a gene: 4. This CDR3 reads CAISGTGAPNYGYTF. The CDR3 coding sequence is TGTGCCATCAGCGGGACAGGGGCCCCTAACTATGGCTACACCTTC.

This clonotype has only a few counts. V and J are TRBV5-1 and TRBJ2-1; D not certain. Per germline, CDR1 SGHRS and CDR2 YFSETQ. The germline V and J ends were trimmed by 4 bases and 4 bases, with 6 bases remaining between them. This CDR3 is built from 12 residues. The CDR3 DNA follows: TGCGCCAGCAGCGATCAATACAATGAGCAGTTCTTC. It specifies CASSDQYNEQFF.